This is a list of T cell receptor beta chains from one sample in a study of shared clonotypes between healthy human individuals. The table came from immunoSEQ multiplex PCR; TCRdb's copy has only in-frame clones and leaves some out. The sample shows fewer than 1.8 million clones, approximately 98.5% of them seen only once. Material: naive CD4+ T cells sorted from blood. These receptors all come from a man in his thirties or forties in good health. Each CDR3 is given with its conserved first and last residue. D genes are given only for firm matches. Clone size, where shown, is once, few, many, or a class for clones that have expanded.

j_call d_call cdr3_length clone_size v_call cdr3_nt cdr3_aa
TRBJ1-5 - 12 - TRBV2 TGTGCCAGCAGTCAAGGTGGCCAGCCCCAGCATTTT CASSQGGQPQHF
TRBJ2-7 - 14 - TRBV7-7 TGTGCCAGCAGCTTAGAGTTCGGTAGTAACGAGCAGTACTTC CASSLEFGSNEQYF
TRBJ2-1 TRBD1 16 - TRBV27 TGTGCCAGCAGTTTGCCGACAGGGGGCATGGTCAATGAGCAGTTCTTC CASSLPTGGMVNEQFF
TRBJ2-5 TRBD2 14 - TRBV7-9 TGTGCCAGCAGCGCTGAAGGGAGGGTAGGGACCCAGTACTTC CASSAEGRVGTQYF
TRBJ2-6 TRBD1 17 - TRBV4-3 TGCGCCAGCAGCCAAGACAGGGGGTGGTCTGGGGCCAACGTCCTGACTTTC CASSQDRGWSGANVLTF
TRBJ2-3 TRBD2 14 once TRBV7-2 TGTGCCAGCAGCCCGAAGGGACTAGCTGGTACGCAGTATTTT CASSPKGLAGTQYF
TRBJ1-1 - 13 - TRBV5-1 TGCGCCAGCAGCTTGGAAGGGAACTCAGAAGCTTTCTTT CASSLEGNSEAFF
TRBJ1-2 - 15 - TRBV28 TGTGCCAGCAGTTTCCGGCCGGGGAAATTATATGGCTACACCTTC CASSFRPGKLYGYTF
TRBJ2-1 - 13 - TRBV6-5 TGTGCCAGCAGTTACACAGACCCCAATGAGCAGTTCTTC CASSYTDPNEQFF
TRBJ2-3 - 16 - TRBV6-4 TGTGCCAGCAAAGTAAATGCAGGGGCCGGCACAGATACGCAGTATTTT CASKVNAGAGTDTQYF
TRBJ2-6 - 18 - TRBV5-1 TGCGCCAGCAGCCATAAGACCTCCCAGCCGACCGGGGCCAACGTCCTGACTTTC CASSHKTSQPTGANVLTF
TRBJ2-1 - 16 - TRBV7-9 TGTGCCAGCAGCTTCCTCAGGAGGAGGGCTGGCGATGAGCAGTTCTTC CASSFLRRRAGDEQFF
TRBJ2-7 TRBD1 13 - TRBV27 TGTGCCAGCACCAGACAGGGGGCAAACGAGCAGTACTTC CASTRQGANEQYF
TRBJ1-1 - 16 - TRBV1 TGCACCAGCAGCCCCCGAATACAGGGAAGGGGCACTGAAGCTTTCTTT CTSSPRIQGRGTEAFF
TRBJ2-3 - 16 - TRBV18 TGTGCCAGCTCACCAGGGTTGAGGGGAGTCACAGATACGCAGTATTTT CASSPGLRGVTDTQYF
TRBJ2-7 TRBD2 13 - TRBV5-1 TGCGCCAGCAGCTTAGCGGGAGGGCCCGAGCAGTACTTC CASSLAGGPEQYF
TRBJ2-1 TRBD1 13 - TRBV5-1 TGCGCCAGCAGCTACGAGACAGGGCCGGAGCAGTTCTTC CASSYETGPEQFF
TRBJ2-7 - 16 - TRBV7-2 TGTGCCAGCAGCTTAGCGCAGAGGATATCTTCCTACGAGCAGTACTTC CASSLAQRISSYEQYF
TRBJ2-2 - 14 - TRBV6-5 TGTGCCAGCAGTTACGAGCGGATCACCGGGGAGCTGTTTTTT CASSYERITGELFF
TRBJ2-3 - 13 - TRBV9 TGTGCCAGCAGCGTAGGGAATGGAGATACGCAGTATTTT CASSVGNGDTQYF